A selection of T cell receptor beta chains follows, all from one sample in a study of blood T cells in healthy people across ages. A single record per CDR3 protein comes from TCRdb applying MiXCR to the 5' RACE reads. The table includes more than 1.4 million distinct CDR3 sequences, approximately 42% detected once. Sequences were obtained from blood. These receptors originate from a woman aged 18-30 years in good health. CDR3s include the opening cysteine and the closing phenylalanine or tryptophan. D genes are given only for firm matches. Only some rows state a clone size, as once, few, many or a class for expanded clones.

TRBJ2-3	-	TRBD2	TRBV20-1	CSARDRSGGASDTQYF	TGCAGTGCTAGAGATCGGAGCGGGGGGGCGTCAGATACGCAGTATTTT
TRBJ2-7	many	-	TRBV4-1	CASSQDDYEQYF	TGCGCCAGCAGCCAAGATGACTACGAGCAGTACTTC
TRBJ1-2	-	-	TRBV7-8	CASSLRSSNYGYTF	TGTGCCAGCAGCTTAAGGTCCTCTAACTATGGCTACACCTTC
TRBJ2-1	-	-	TRBV9	CASSPGGGAVYEQFF	TGTGCCAGCAGCCCCGGAGGGGGGGCCGTATATGAGCAGTTCTTC
TRBJ2-7	few	-	TRBV9	CASSAARSYEQYF	TGTGCCAGCAGCGCCGCCCGGTCCTACGAGCAGTACTTC
TRBJ2-7	-	TRBD1	TRBV6-6	CASRGPGQGTHEQYF	TGTGCCAGCAGAGGCCCGGGACAGGGTACCCACGAGCAGTACTTC
TRBJ1-2	few	-	TRBV7-9	CASSLAMGSAYGYTF	TGTGCCAGCAGCTTAGCAATGGGCTCGGCCTATGGCTACACCTTC
TRBJ2-5	-	TRBD2	TRBV20-1	CSAPAGTSGSGGETQYF	TGCAGTGCCCCTGCCGGGACTAGCGGCTCAGGCGGGGAGACCCAGTACTTC
TRBJ2-5	-	TRBD2	TRBV3-1	CASSQAKRATSGRYQETQYF	TGTGCCAGCAGCCAAGCAAAGAGAGCCACTAGCGGGAGGTACCAAGAGACCCAGTACTTC
TRBJ2-1	few	-	TRBV7-9	CASSPPVGLLDEQFF	TGTGCCAGCAGCCCCCCGGTTGGCCTTCTGGATGAGCAGTTCTTC
TRBJ2-3	-	TRBD1	TRBV7-9	CASSPTGGWADTQYF	TGTGCCAGCAGCCCGACAGGGGGCTGGGCGGATACGCAGTATTTT
TRBJ2-6	few	-	TRBV5-1	CASFEGSGANVLTF	TGCGCCAGCTTCGAGGGCTCTGGGGCCAACGTCCTGACTTTC